This T cell receptor (beta chain) was profiled in a study of glioma-infiltrating T cells listed by TCRdb under 2016. Regarding the research as a whole: TCR alpha- and beta-chain repertoires were sequenced from glioma tissue, non-neoplastic brain tissue and matched peripheral blood mononuclear cells. To measure divergence between tissue and blood T-cell populations, each tissue-infiltrating repertoire was compared with the peripheral blood repertoire of the same patient. Three low-grade glioma patients, about 8 primary glioblastoma patients and three non-glioma patients contributing non-neoplastic brain tissue were included in the paired cohort.

Germline trimming: 6 bases from V, 7 bases from J; junction bases outside gene matches: 6. In the germline V gene, CDR1 corresponds to MNHNS and CDR2 to SASEGT. Measured from the cysteine to the phenylalanine, the CDR3 is 14 residues long. Solely the CDR3 DNA is kept, with 42 bases framed from the first base. TCR alpha and beta CDR3 regions were amplified with the iRepertoire nested amplicon-rescue multiplex PCR (arm-PCR) platform from RNA. The input for one-step reverse transcription and amplification was about 95-450 ng of either tissue mRNA or PBMC total RNA. After bead purification, a secondary multiplex PCR added Illumina adapters, and libraries were gel-purified between 200 and 400 bp. Internal 6-nucleotide barcodes were carried by the libraries and were used for demultiplexing. Sequencing of the libraries was done on an Illumina MiSeq using 2x220 or 2x250 nucleotide paired-end reads. For the original study's pipeline: Paired reads were merged using FLASH 1.2.11 and were aligned to the GRCh37 human genome using BWA-MEM, after which TRA and TRB reads were extracted. An IMGT-derived reference of cassette sequences and CDR3 motifs, with pseudogenes included, was used for V and J assignment. Reads were translated in three frames, and productive CDR3s were defined as those with a C...FGXG motif and no stop codons. Unique combinations of V-J cassette pair and CDR3 amino acid sequence were defined as clonotypes. Hamming distance filtering was applied to reads, with thresholds set by the sequence error rate of each sample in mapped regions. In TCRdb, the public reads were trimmed at Q25 with fastp and aligned with MiXCR, with productive beta chains retained. Identical CDR3 proteins give one entry, which carries the most common genes and DNA. What appears here as the V and J calls and clone size reflects TCRdb's work, not the paper's. The sample table lists some 11,000 distinct CDR3 sequences, around a quarter of them with a count of one. The ten largest clones take up less than 50% of the sample.

Overall results and qualifications from the work: VJ-independent divergence between tissue and blood was below expectation in non-neoplastic patients but above expectation in all gliomas, especially low-grade gliomas. The group comparisons were based on small numbers of patients: three non-neoplastic, three low-grade glioma and seven to nine glioblastoma patients. Very few CDR3 sequences were found to be shared between tissue and blood, and this scarcity was attributed to high CDR3 diversity and limited sampling.

This clonotype is deemed medium-sized (0.01 to 0.1%). No cognate antigen has been identified for it. Base qualities are missing; no much larger clone stands one base away. The sequenced sample consisted of glioma tissue, nonneoplastic brain tissue, or PBMCs (not recorded which). This sequence uses TRBV6-1 and TRBJ1-6, with 7 central nucleotides matching TRBD1. The origin of this receptor is a human donor with low-grade glioma or glioblastoma, undergoing nonglioma brain surgery, or in good health (not recorded which). The CDR3 region has the sequence CASRRTGRNSPLHF. The DNA sequence follows: TGTGCCAGCAGAAGGACAGGCAGGAATTCACCCCTCCACTTT.